The rows below give T cell receptor beta chains drawn from one sample of a study of cytotoxic CD8 clonotypes in ibrutinib-treated CLL. Clones were sequenced by immunoSEQ multiplex PCR, and TCRdb holds only the in-frame ones, with some missing. The data contain about 76,000 clones, over 80% of them singletons. Sequenced material: PBMCs, taken after 24 months of ibrutinib treatment. Every receptor here comes from a human donor with chronic lymphocytic leukemia. CDR3s include the opening cysteine and the closing phenylalanine or tryptophan. The D gene is left open where the match is weak. Clone size is given for some rows only: seen once, a few or many times, or a class if the clone is expanded.

cdr3_length	v_call	j_call	d_call	clone_size	cdr3_aa	cdr3_nt
16	TRBV6-6	TRBJ2-3	TRBD2	-	CASSYPTSGSTDTQYF	TGTGCCAGCAGTTACCCGACTAGCGGGAGCACAGATACGCAGTATTTT
14	TRBV5-1	TRBJ2-7	TRBD1	-	CASSLEPGQPEQYF	TGCGCCAGCAGCTTGGAACCGGGACAGCCCGAGCAGTACTTC
13	TRBV11-2	TRBJ2-7	-	-	CASSLPGIYEQYF	TGTGCCAGCAGCTTGCCCGGGATATACGAGCAGTACTTC
15	TRBV11-3	TRBJ2-7	-	-	CASSLDKGGRYEQYF	TGTGCCAGCAGCTTAGATAAGGGGGGACGGTACGAGCAGTACTTC
13	TRBV18	TRBJ2-5	-	-	CASSPPAQETQYF	TGTGCCAGCTCACCACCGGCTCAAGAGACCCAGTACTTC
12	TRBV19	TRBJ2-2	TRBD1	-	CADRENTGELFF	TGTGCCGACAGGGAGAACACCGGGGAGCTGTTTTTT
13	TRBV6-5	TRBJ2-1	TRBD2	few	CASSLGLAGEQFF	TGTGCCAGCAGTCTAGGACTAGCGGGTGAGCAGTTCTTC
12	TRBV19	TRBJ2-7	-	-	CASGQDSYEQYF	TGTGCCAGTGGTCAGGATTCCTACGAGCAGTACTTC
15	TRBV15	TRBJ2-5	TRBD1	-	CATSLTGGLQETQYF	TGTGCCACCAGCTTAACAGGGGGTTTACAAGAGACCCAGTACTTC
12	TRBV29-1	TRBJ1-2	-	-	CSVPGRIYGYTF	TGCAGCGTTCCAGGACGGATCTATGGCTACACCTTC
16	TRBV19	TRBJ2-2	TRBD2	-	CASSWGTSGNTGELFF	TGTGCCAGCTCCTGGGGGACTAGCGGGAACACCGGGGAGCTGTTTTTT
15	TRBV11-2	TRBJ1-4	-	-	CASSSITAGSEKLFF	TGTGCCAGCAGTTCTATCACGGCAGGGAGTGAAAAACTGTTTTTT
11	TRBV30	TRBJ2-7	-	-	CAWRGTYEQYF	TGTGCCTGGCGGGGTACCTACGAGCAGTACTTC
13	TRBV10-3	TRBJ1-2	-	-	CAISGVGRPGYTF	TGTGCCATCAGTGGGGTCGGGCGGCCTGGCTACACCTTC
14	TRBV19	TRBJ2-7	-	once	CASSQSLGGYEQYF	TGTGCCAGTAGCCAGAGCCTCGGAGGCTACGAGCAGTACTTC
15	TRBV13	TRBJ2-6	-	-	CASTRSGSGANVLTF	TGTGCCAGCACCCGTTCAGGCTCTGGGGCCAACGTCCTGACTTTC
17	TRBV5-1	TRBJ2-7	TRBD2	-	CASSLGSSGLSNYEQYF	TGCGCCAGCAGCTTGGGATCTAGCGGCCTCTCTAACTACGAGCAGTACTTC
14	TRBV2	TRBJ1-1	-	-	CASSLLSTNTEAFF	TGTGCCAGCAGTCTCCTGAGTACAAACACTGAAGCTTTCTTT
16	TRBV7-9	TRBJ2-1	TRBD2	-	CASSFRGLAVPNEQFF	TGTGCCAGCAGCTTCCGGGGACTAGCCGTCCCCAATGAGCAGTTCTTC
16	TRBV9	TRBJ2-3	TRBD2	-	CASSPWDSGTTDTQYF	TGTGCCAGCAGCCCCTGGGATAGCGGGACTACAGATACGCAGTATTTT
13	TRBV2	TRBJ1-2	-	few	CASSLGPSYGYTF	TGTGCCAGCAGTTTGGGCCCATCCTATGGCTACACCTTC
15	TRBV9	TRBJ1-1	TRBD1	-	CASSVSTGVNTEAFF	TGTGCCAGCAGCGTCTCAACAGGGGTGAACACTGAAGCTTTCTTT